This TCR beta chain derives from a study of CD8 T cells in Susac syndrome. Per germline, CDR1 SEHNR and CDR2 FQNEAQ (reference sequence). The CDR3 has 17 residues. V shed 5 bases and J shed 3 bases, with 20 bases lying between them. It was with random hexamers that about 0.45 to 1 ug RNA was reverse transcribed. MiXCR, applied by TCRdb to the immunoSEQ multiplex PCR reads, yields one record per CDR3 protein. The table includes about 430,000 distinct CDR3 sequences, around 85% detected once. Only one count was recorded for this clonotype. In contrast to the negatively isolated CD8+ and CD4+ T cells, TEMRA cells were FACS-enriched.

The rearrangement links TRBV7-9 to TRBJ2-1; weak D call: TRBD1 (6 bases). The sequence came from a human donor with multiple sclerosis. Sample: CD8+ T cells from PBMCs. Here the CDR3 DNA reads TGTGCCAGCAGCCTCCCAGGGGACCTCTATGTCTACAATGAGCAGTTCTTC. It specifies CASSLPGDLYVYNEQFF.